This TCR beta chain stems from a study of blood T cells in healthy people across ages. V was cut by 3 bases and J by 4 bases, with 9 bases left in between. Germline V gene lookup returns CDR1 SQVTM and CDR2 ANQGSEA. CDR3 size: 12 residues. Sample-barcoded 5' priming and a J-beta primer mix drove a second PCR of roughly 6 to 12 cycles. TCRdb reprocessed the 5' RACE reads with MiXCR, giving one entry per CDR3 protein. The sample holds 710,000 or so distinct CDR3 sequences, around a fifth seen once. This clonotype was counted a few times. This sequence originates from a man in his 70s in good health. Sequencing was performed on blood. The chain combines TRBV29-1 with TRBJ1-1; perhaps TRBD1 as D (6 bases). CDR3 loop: CSVDVQGTEAFF. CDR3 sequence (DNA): TGCAGCGTTGACGTACAGGGCACTGAAGCTTTCTTT.